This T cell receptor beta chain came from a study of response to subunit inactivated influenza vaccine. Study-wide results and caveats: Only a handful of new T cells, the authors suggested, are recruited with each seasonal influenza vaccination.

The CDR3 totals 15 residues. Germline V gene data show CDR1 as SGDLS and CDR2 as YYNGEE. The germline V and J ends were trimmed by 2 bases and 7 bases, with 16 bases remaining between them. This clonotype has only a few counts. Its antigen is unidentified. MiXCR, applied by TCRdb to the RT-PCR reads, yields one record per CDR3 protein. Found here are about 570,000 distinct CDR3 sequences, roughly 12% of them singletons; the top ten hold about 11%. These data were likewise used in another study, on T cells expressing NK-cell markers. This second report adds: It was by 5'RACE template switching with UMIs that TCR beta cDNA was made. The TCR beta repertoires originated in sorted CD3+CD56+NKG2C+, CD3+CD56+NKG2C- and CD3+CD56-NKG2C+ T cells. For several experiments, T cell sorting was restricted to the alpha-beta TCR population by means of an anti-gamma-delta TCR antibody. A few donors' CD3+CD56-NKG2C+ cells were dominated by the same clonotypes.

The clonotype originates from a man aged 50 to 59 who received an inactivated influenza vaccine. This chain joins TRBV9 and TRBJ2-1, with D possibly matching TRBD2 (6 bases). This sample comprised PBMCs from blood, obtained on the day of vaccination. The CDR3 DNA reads TGTGCCAGCAGCGTCGCACCAACCCGGGGGAATGAGCAGTTCTTC. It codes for CASSVAPTRGNEQFF.